This T cell receptor beta chain was sequenced during a study of PD-1 blockade in classical Hodgkin lymphoma. With 6 bases clipped from V and 18 bases from J, the junction kept 15 bases outside the gene matches. CDR1 MNHNY and CDR2 SVGAGI come from the germline V gene (reference sequence). The CDR3 covers 14 residues. Each of the patients experienced relapse following autologous stem cell transplantation, and their brentuximab vedotin exposure differed. The table came from immunoSEQ multiplex PCR; TCRdb's copy has only in-frame clones and leaves some out. The sample shows approximately 160,000 clones, around four fifths of them seen only once.

The sequence was obtained from a human donor with classical Hodgkin lymphoma. Material: peripheral blood mononuclear cells (PBMCs), obtained before the second cycle of nivolumab. This chain links TRBV6-6 with TRBJ1-6, with TRBD1 matching over 9 bases. CDR3 DNA sequence: TGTGCCAGCAGCCCGGGACAGGGTCAACCCCATCGCCACTTT. It codes for CASSPGQGQPHRHF.